This T cell receptor beta chain comes out of a study of control samples from healthy donors and cancer patients. The assay was immunoSEQ multiplex PCR, and TCRdb's table has in-frame clones only and misses some. The data show 5,000 to 6,500 clones, with approximately 85% seen just once and approximately 7% held by the top ten. Sequences were obtained from formalin-fixed, paraffin-embedded tissue. The receptor comes from a female donor with lung cancer.

In nucleotides, the CDR3 is TGTGCCAGCAGCGTAGAGGCAGGGTCGACTGAAGCTTTCTTT. Translation: CASSVEAGSTEAFF. The chain combines TRBV9 with TRBJ1-1, with D maybe TRBD1 (5 bases). In germline, CDR1 is SGDLS, CDR2 YYNGEE. The V end lost 0 bases, the J end lost 5 bases, and 11 bases lay between the germline ends. This CDR3 spans 14 amino acids.